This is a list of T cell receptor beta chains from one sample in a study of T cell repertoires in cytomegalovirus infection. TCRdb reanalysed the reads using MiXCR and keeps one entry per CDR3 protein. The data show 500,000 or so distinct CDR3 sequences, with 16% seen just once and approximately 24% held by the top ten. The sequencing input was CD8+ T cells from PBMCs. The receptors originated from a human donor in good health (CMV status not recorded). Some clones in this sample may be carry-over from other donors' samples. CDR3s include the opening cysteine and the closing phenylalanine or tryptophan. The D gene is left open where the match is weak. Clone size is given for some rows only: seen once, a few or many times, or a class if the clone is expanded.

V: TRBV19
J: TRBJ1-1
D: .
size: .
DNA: TGTGCCAGTAGTATTAACAGGAGGAACACTGAAGCTTTCTTT
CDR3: CASSINRRNTEAFF

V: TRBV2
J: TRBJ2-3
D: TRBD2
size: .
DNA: TGTGCCAGCAGTGAATGGCTACTAGCGGGAGCGAATACGCAGTATTTT
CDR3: CASSEWLLAGANTQYF

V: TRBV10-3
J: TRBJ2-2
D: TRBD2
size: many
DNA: TGTGCCATCAGTGATGTGGTAGCGGGAATTCCGAACACCGGGGAGCTGTTTTTT
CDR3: CAISDVVAGIPNTGELFF

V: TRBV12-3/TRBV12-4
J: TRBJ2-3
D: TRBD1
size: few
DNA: TGTGCCAGCAGTTCGACAGGGGCAACAGATACGCAGTATTTT
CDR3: CASSSTGATDTQYF

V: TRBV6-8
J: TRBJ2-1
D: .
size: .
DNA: TGTGCCAGCACCTCTCTATCCGAGCCCGAATCCTACAATGAGCAGTTCTTC
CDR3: CASTSLSEPESYNEQFF

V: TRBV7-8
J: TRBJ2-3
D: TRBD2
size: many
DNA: TGTGCCAGCGGGCGGGAGGGCACAGATACGCAGTATTTT
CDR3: CASGREGTDTQYF

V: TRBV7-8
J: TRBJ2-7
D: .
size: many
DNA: TGTGCCAGCAGCTCAACTGAGAGTGCCTACGAGCAGTACTTC
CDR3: CASSSTESAYEQYF

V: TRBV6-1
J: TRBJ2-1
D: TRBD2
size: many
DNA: TGTGCCAGCAGCGCTCCGGGACTAGCGGGAGCCGGGGAGCAGTTCTTC
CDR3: CASSAPGLAGAGEQFF

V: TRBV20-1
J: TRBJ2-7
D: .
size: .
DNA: TGCAGTGCTAGAGACAGGCCCTTCTACGAGCAGTACTTC
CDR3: CSARDRPFYEQYF

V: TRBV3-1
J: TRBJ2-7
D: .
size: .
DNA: TGTGCCAGCAGCCAAGACACGATAGAGCAGTACTTC
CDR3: CASSQDTIEQYF

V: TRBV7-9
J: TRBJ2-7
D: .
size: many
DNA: TGTGCCAGCAGCCCCCAAGGGCGCTCCTACGAGCAGTACTTC
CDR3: CASSPQGRSYEQYF

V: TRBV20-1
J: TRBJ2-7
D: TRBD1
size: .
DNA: TGCAGTGCTAGAGCCGACAGGGGCCGTTCCGAGCAGTACTTC
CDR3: CSARADRGRSEQYF

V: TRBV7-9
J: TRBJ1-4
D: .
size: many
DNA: TGTGCCAGCAGCTTGAGACAGAGAACTAATGAAAAACTGTTTTTT
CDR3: CASSLRQRTNEKLFF

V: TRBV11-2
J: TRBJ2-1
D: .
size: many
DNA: TGTGCCAGCAGCTATACAGGAGACAATGAGCAGTTCTTC
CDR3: CASSYTGDNEQFF

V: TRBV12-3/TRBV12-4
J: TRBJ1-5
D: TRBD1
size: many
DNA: TGTGCCAGCAGCCCGCCGGGACAGAACAATCAGCCCCAGCATTTT
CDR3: CASSPPGQNNQPQHF

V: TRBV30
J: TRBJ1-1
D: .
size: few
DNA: TGTGCCTGGACCCCTTCCAGGACATCTGAAGCTTTCTTT
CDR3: CAWTPSRTSEAFF

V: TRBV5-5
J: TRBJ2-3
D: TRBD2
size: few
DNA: TGTGCCAGCAGCTTGACTAGCGGGGGGCCTTATAGCACAGATACGCAGTATTTT
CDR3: CASSLTSGGPYSTDTQYF

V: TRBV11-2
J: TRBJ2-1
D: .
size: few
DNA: TGTGCCAGCAGCTTACCAGGACCCTCCGAGCAGTTCTTC
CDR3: CASSLPGPSEQFF

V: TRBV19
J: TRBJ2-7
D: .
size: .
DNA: TGTGCCAGTAGTACCGCGACAGGTCACTACGAGCAGTACTTC
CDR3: CASSTATGHYEQYF

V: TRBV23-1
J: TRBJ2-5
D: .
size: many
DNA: TGCGCCAGCAGTCACCGGGACAAGCACCAAGAGACCCAGTACTTC
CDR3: CASSHRDKHQETQYF

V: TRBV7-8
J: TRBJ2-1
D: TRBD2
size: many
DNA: TGTGCCAGCAGCTTAGTCCGACTAGCGGGAGTAAAGCAGCAGTTCTTC
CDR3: CASSLVRLAGVKQQFF

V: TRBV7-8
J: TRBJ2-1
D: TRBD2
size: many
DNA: TGTGCCAGCAGCCAAGGACTAGCGGGGGGTAGCTACAATGAGCAGTTCTTC
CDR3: CASSQGLAGGSYNEQFF

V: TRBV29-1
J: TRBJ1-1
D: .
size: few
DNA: TGCAGCGACTGGGGGTCCGGGGGACTAATGAACACTGAAGCTTTCTTT
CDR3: CSDWGSGGLMNTEAFF

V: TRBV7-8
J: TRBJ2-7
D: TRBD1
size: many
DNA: TGTGCCAGCAGCCCCCCGGGACAGGGGTTCAACGAGCAGTACTTC
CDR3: CASSPPGQGFNEQYF

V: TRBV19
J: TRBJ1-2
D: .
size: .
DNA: TGTGCCAGTAGTGCCCCTGTTGGGGCCTATGGCTACACCTTC
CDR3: CASSAPVGAYGYTF

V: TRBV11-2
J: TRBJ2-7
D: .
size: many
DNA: TGTGCCACCTCGTCCGGGATGTTAGGAGAGCAGTACTTC
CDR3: CATSSGMLGEQYF

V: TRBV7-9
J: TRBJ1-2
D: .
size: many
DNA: TGTGCCAGCAGCTTAGGGGTCGTGGATGGCTACACCTTC
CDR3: CASSLGVVDGYTF

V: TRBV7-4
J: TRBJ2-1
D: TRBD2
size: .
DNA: TGTGTCAGCAGCTTAGCGGGGAGCTCCTACAATGAGCAGTTCTTC
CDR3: CVSSLAGSSYNEQFF

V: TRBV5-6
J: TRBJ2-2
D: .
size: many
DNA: TGTGCCAGCAGCTCCATAGGAAGGGAGCTGTTTTTT
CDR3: CASSSIGRELFF

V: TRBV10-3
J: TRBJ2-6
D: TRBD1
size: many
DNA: TGTGCCATCAGTGAGAAGCTGGGACAGGGGGTCAGCTCTGGGGCCAACGTCCTGACTTTC
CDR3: CAISEKLGQGVSSGANVLTF

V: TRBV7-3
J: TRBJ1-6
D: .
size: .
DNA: TGTGCCAGCAGCTCCGGACACTTGAGCTCCTATAATTCACCCCTCCACTTT
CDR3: CASSSGHLSSYNSPLHF

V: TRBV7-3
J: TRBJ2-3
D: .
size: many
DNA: TGTGCCAGCAGCTTAGCCTCTAGCGCAGATACGCAGTATTTT
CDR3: CASSLASSADTQYF

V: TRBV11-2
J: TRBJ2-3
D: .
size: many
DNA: TGTGCCAGCAGCTTAGCAGGGTCAGATACGCAGTATTTT
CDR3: CASSLAGSDTQYF

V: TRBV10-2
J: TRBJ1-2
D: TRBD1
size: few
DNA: TGCGCCAGCATCGCACAGGGGGCGGGCTATGGCTACACCTTC
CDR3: CASIAQGAGYGYTF

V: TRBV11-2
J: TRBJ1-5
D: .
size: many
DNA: TGTGCCAGCAGTAAACCTGGAGGGCAGCCCCAGCATTTT
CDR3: CASSKPGGQPQHF

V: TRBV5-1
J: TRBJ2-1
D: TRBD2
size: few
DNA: TGCGCCAGCAGCAAGGAACTAGCGGGGGAATCCGCCTACAATGAGCAGTTCTTC
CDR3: CASSKELAGESAYNEQFF

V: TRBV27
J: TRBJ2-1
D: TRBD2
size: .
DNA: TGTGCCAGCAGGCCCCTGGGGGGACTAGCGGGGGGGCGCCACAATGAGCAGTTCTTC
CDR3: CASRPLGGLAGGRHNEQFF

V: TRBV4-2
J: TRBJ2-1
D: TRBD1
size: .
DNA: TGTGCCAGCAGCCAAGAAACAGGGGTAAGGAATGAGCAGTTCTTC
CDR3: CASSQETGVRNEQFF

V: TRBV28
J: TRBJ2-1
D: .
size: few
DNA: TGTGCCAGCAGTTTTGTCCTTAATGAGCAGTTCTTC
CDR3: CASSFVLNEQFF

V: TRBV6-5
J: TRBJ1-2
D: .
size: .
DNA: TGTGCCAGCAGTTACTCGTCGCGACAGAACTATGGCTACACCTTC
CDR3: CASSYSSRQNYGYTF

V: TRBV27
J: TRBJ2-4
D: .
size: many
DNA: TGTGCCAGCAGTTCCGAGGGGGAGAAAAACATTCAGTACTTC
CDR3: CASSSEGEKNIQYF

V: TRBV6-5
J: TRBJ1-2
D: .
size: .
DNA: TGTGCCAGCACTCCGACAGGATTCCTTAACTATGGCTACACCTTC
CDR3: CASTPTGFLNYGYTF

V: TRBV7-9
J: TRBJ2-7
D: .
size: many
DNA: TGTGCCAGCAGCCCGAGTCAGGGGGGCAGCTCCTACGAGCAGTACTTC
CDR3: CASSPSQGGSSYEQYF

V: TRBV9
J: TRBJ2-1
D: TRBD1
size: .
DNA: TGTGCCAGCAGCGAGCCGGGGACAGGGATTACACCTGGCTCCTACAATGAGCAGTTCTTC
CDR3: CASSEPGTGITPGSYNEQFF

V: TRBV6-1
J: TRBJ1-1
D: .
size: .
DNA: TGTGCCAGCAACGAAGCTTTCTTT
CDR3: CASNEAFF

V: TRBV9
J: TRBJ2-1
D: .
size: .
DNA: TGTGCCAGCAGTGAAATGGGAGAAGGAGATGAGCAGTTCTTC
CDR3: CASSEMGEGDEQFF

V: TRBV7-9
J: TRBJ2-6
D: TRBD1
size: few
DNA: TGTGCCAGCAGCTTGGGGACAGCTGAAGATTCTGGGGCCAACGTCCTGACTTTC
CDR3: CASSLGTAEDSGANVLTF

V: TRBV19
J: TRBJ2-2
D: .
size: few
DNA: TGTGCCAGTAGTATTCAACCCCGGGACACCGGGGAGCTGTTTTTT
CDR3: CASSIQPRDTGELFF

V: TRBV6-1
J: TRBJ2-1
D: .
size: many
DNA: TGTGCCAGCAGTGAGGCTGTACTAGATATCCCCTACAATGAGCAGTTCTTC
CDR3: CASSEAVLDIPYNEQFF